What follows is one T cell receptor (beta chain) and its context. The germline V gene has CDR1 MNHEY and CDR2 SVGEGT. The CDR3 sequence is 16 residues long. J lost 7 bases, V lost 10 bases, and 15 bases had no gene match. This sample stems from a study of T cells in Graves' hyperthyroidism and ophthalmopathy. Amplified TCR beta CDR3 regions came from RNA transcripts. First-round RT-PCR of the TCR CDR3 relied on the HTBI primer set. TCRdb re-derived calls from the multiplex PCR reads in MiXCR, one entry per CDR3 protein. In the table there are about 300,000 distinct CDR3 sequences, 15% to 20% of which are singletons. A patient was excluded if there was uncontrolled infection, other autoimmune disease, pregnancy or lactation. Diagnostic decisions used clinical symptoms, serum thyroxine and TRAb, thyroid ultrasound and orbital computed tomography.

This receptor was identified in a man aged 25 to 40 with Graves' hyperthyroidism. The sample comprised blood. The rearrangement joins TRBV6-2 or TRBV6-3 to TRBJ2-2, with 10 positions matching TRBD1. The CDR3 here is CATQTLDRGVNGELFF. The CDR3 nucleotides are TGTGCCACCCAGACCCTGGACAGGGGGGTCAACGGGGAGCTGTTTTTT.